The rows below give T cell receptor beta chains drawn from one sample of a study of blood T cell repertoires in COVID-19. Here immunoSEQ multiplex PCR was the method, and the copy in TCRdb shows in-frame clones only, minus some. The profile shows 110,000 to 150,000 clones, about 86% of them singletons. The source material was peripheral blood. These receptors were collected from a human donor in a cohort sampled during active COVID-19. Both conserved end residues are part of each CDR3. The order of the fields is V gene, CDR3 length, clone size, D gene, J gene, CDR3 DNA, CDR3 protein. D genes are given only for firm matches. Size tells how often a clone was seen (once, few, many) or the class of an expanded clone, and some rows leave it out.

V gene: TRBV7-6; CDR3 length: 16; clone size: few; D gene: TRBD2; J gene: TRBJ2-2; CDR3 DNA: TGTGCCACCGGGGGAGGGCTCACCGGGGGAGACGGGGAGCTGTTTTTT; CDR3 protein: CATGGGLTGGDGELFF
V gene: TRBV5-1; CDR3 length: 14; clone size: -; D gene: -; J gene: TRBJ2-4; CDR3 DNA: TGCGCCAGCAGCTGGACAGTCGCCAAAAACATTCAGTACTTC; CDR3 protein: CASSWTVAKNIQYF
V gene: TRBV7-9; CDR3 length: 12; clone size: -; D gene: -; J gene: TRBJ2-7; CDR3 DNA: TGTGCCAGCACCCGCACGGAGGGCGAGCAGTACTTC; CDR3 protein: CASTRTEGEQYF
V gene: TRBV18; CDR3 length: 14; clone size: -; D gene: TRBD2; J gene: TRBJ2-7; CDR3 DNA: TGTGCCAGCTCACCACAGCGGGACTCCTACGAGCAGTACTTC; CDR3 protein: CASSPQRDSYEQYF
V gene: TRBV18; CDR3 length: 17; clone size: -; D gene: -; J gene: TRBJ1-4; CDR3 DNA: TGTGCCAGCTCCCCAGCGGGCGGGTACGCAACTAATGAAAAACTGTTTTTT; CDR3 protein: CASSPAGGYATNEKLFF
V gene: TRBV5-1; CDR3 length: 13; clone size: -; D gene: -; J gene: TRBJ2-5; CDR3 DNA: TGCGCCAGCAGCTTGCGTCCCCAAGAGACCCAGTACTTC; CDR3 protein: CASSLRPQETQYF
V gene: TRBV5-1; CDR3 length: 15; clone size: -; D gene: TRBD1; J gene: TRBJ1-2; CDR3 DNA: TGCGCCAGCAGCTTAGGGACAGAGGTAGCCCGGGGCTACACCTTC; CDR3 protein: CASSLGTEVARGYTF
V gene: TRBV5-1; CDR3 length: 13; clone size: -; D gene: TRBD1; J gene: TRBJ1-2; CDR3 DNA: TGCGCCAGCGGGGGACAGCCGCTCTATGGCTACACCTTC; CDR3 protein: CASGGQPLYGYTF
V gene: TRBV5-1; CDR3 length: 16; clone size: -; D gene: -; J gene: TRBJ1-6; CDR3 DNA: TGCGCCAGCAGCTTGGTGGGGGGGGCGTCGTGGTCACCCCTCCACTTT; CDR3 protein: CASSLVGGASWSPLHF
V gene: TRBV10-3; CDR3 length: 13; clone size: -; D gene: TRBD1; J gene: TRBJ2-7; CDR3 DNA: TGTGCCATCAGTGAAGACAGGGACTACGAGCAGTACTTC; CDR3 protein: CAISEDRDYEQYF
V gene: TRBV5-1; CDR3 length: 14; clone size: -; D gene: -; J gene: TRBJ2-3; CDR3 DNA: TGCGCCAGCAGACCGAGGGTCAGATCAGATACGCAGTATTTT; CDR3 protein: CASRPRVRSDTQYF
V gene: TRBV7-2; CDR3 length: 15; clone size: -; D gene: TRBD1; J gene: TRBJ1-2; CDR3 DNA: TGTGCCAGCAGTCAGCAGACAGGGGGATTCTATGGCTACACCTTC; CDR3 protein: CASSQQTGGFYGYTF
V gene: TRBV5-1; CDR3 length: 16; clone size: once; D gene: TRBD1; J gene: TRBJ1-6; CDR3 DNA: TGCGCCAGCAGCCGTGGAGGACAGGGCGTCGGTTCACCCCTCCACTTT; CDR3 protein: CASSRGGQGVGSPLHF
V gene: TRBV28; CDR3 length: 18; clone size: -; D gene: -; J gene: TRBJ2-6; CDR3 DNA: TGTGCCAGCAGCTGGGGCGGGGTAGTCAACTCTGGGGCCAACGTCCTGACTTTC; CDR3 protein: CASSWGGVVNSGANVLTF
V gene: TRBV28; CDR3 length: 14; clone size: -; D gene: TRBD1; J gene: TRBJ2-7; CDR3 DNA: TGTGCCAGCAGGGGACAGGGGGTCCCCTACGAGCAGTACTTC; CDR3 protein: CASRGQGVPYEQYF
V gene: TRBV7-8; CDR3 length: 15; clone size: -; D gene: TRBD1; J gene: TRBJ1-6; CDR3 DNA: TGTGCCAGCACCTTAGGTCAGGGGGCTAATTCACCCCTCCACTTT; CDR3 protein: CASTLGQGANSPLHF
V gene: TRBV28; CDR3 length: 15; clone size: -; D gene: TRBD1; J gene: TRBJ2-7; CDR3 DNA: TGTGCCAGCAGTTTCTCGGGACAGGGGGCATACGAGCAGTACTTC; CDR3 protein: CASSFSGQGAYEQYF
V gene: TRBV19; CDR3 length: 14; clone size: -; D gene: TRBD2; J gene: TRBJ2-5; CDR3 DNA: TGTGCCAGTAGTATAGGCGGGGGTCTCGAGACCCAGTACTTC; CDR3 protein: CASSIGGGLETQYF
V gene: TRBV3-1/TRBV3-2; CDR3 length: 17; clone size: -; D gene: -; J gene: TRBJ1-2; CDR3 DNA: TGTGCCAGCAGCTACGGGGATTACCAAATGGTTAACTATGGCTACACCTTC; CDR3 protein: CASSYGDYQMVNYGYTF
V gene: TRBV19; CDR3 length: 14; clone size: -; D gene: TRBD1; J gene: TRBJ1-5; CDR3 DNA: TGTGCCACCAGGCCAGGGGGCCGGAATCAGCCCCAGCATTTT; CDR3 protein: CATRPGGRNQPQHF
V gene: TRBV5-1; CDR3 length: 15; clone size: -; D gene: -; J gene: TRBJ1-5; CDR3 DNA: TGCGCCAGCAGCTTGGTGGTTCGGGGAAATCAGCCCCAGCATTTT; CDR3 protein: CASSLVVRGNQPQHF
V gene: TRBV28; CDR3 length: 18; clone size: once; D gene: TRBD2; J gene: TRBJ2-7; CDR3 DNA: TGTGCCAGCAGTTCGACCGCACTAGCGGGGGGGAGCTCCTACGAGCAGTACTTC; CDR3 protein: CASSSTALAGGSSYEQYF
V gene: TRBV10-3; CDR3 length: 14; clone size: -; D gene: TRBD1; J gene: TRBJ2-5; CDR3 DNA: TGTGCCATCAGTGAGGGGACAGGGAAAGAGACCCAGTACTTC; CDR3 protein: CAISEGTGKETQYF
V gene: TRBV5-1; CDR3 length: 15; clone size: -; D gene: TRBD1; J gene: TRBJ2-1; CDR3 DNA: TGCGCCAGCAGCTTGGGGGACAGGGTGAGCGATGAGCAGTTCTTC; CDR3 protein: CASSLGDRVSDEQFF
V gene: TRBV5-1; CDR3 length: 16; clone size: -; D gene: TRBD2; J gene: TRBJ2-5; CDR3 DNA: TGCGCCAGCAGCCCAGAGGGTAGCGGGGGCGGGGAGACCCAGTACTTC; CDR3 protein: CASSPEGSGGGETQYF
V gene: TRBV4-1; CDR3 length: 14; clone size: -; D gene: TRBD1; J gene: TRBJ2-2; CDR3 DNA: TGCGCCAGCAGCCCCGACAGGGCCACCGGGGAGCTGTTTTTT; CDR3 protein: CASSPDRATGELFF
V gene: TRBV5-4; CDR3 length: 17; clone size: -; D gene: TRBD2; J gene: TRBJ2-1; CDR3 DNA: TGTGCCAGCAGCTTGGAGGGAGCCGGGACTAGCGGTAATGAGCAGTTCTTC; CDR3 protein: CASSLEGAGTSGNEQFF
V gene: TRBV28; CDR3 length: 13; clone size: -; D gene: -; J gene: TRBJ1-4; CDR3 DNA: TGTGCCAGCAGTGTGGGGCTGGCTGAAAAACTGTTTTTT; CDR3 protein: CASSVGLAEKLFF
V gene: TRBV6-1; CDR3 length: 17; clone size: -; D gene: -; J gene: TRBJ2-3; CDR3 DNA: TGTGCCAGCAGTGACCCCAACGCAGGAACTAGCACAGATACGCAGTATTTT; CDR3 protein: CASSDPNAGTSTDTQYF
V gene: TRBV7-9; CDR3 length: 14; clone size: -; D gene: TRBD1; J gene: TRBJ2-1; CDR3 DNA: TGTGCCAGCAGCTTACAGGGGGTAAACAATGAGCAGTTCTTC; CDR3 protein: CASSLQGVNNEQFF
V gene: TRBV5-4; CDR3 length: 15; clone size: -; D gene: TRBD2; J gene: TRBJ2-3; CDR3 DNA: TGTGCCAGCAGCGCGGGACTAGCGGGGACAGATACGCAGTATTTT; CDR3 protein: CASSAGLAGTDTQYF
V gene: TRBV3-1/TRBV3-2; CDR3 length: 12; clone size: -; D gene: -; J gene: TRBJ2-2; CDR3 DNA: TGTGCCAGCAGAAGAGAGACCGGGGAGCTGTTTTTT; CDR3 protein: CASRRETGELFF
V gene: TRBV7-2; CDR3 length: 15; clone size: -; D gene: TRBD2; J gene: TRBJ2-3; CDR3 DNA: TGTGCCAGCAGCTTAAGGGCTAGCGGGGGGGATACGCAGTATTTT; CDR3 protein: CASSLRASGGDTQYF
V gene: TRBV7-2; CDR3 length: 15; clone size: -; D gene: -; J gene: TRBJ1-1; CDR3 DNA: TGTGCCAGCAGTTTGGCCGGGACACCGAACACTGAAGCTTTCTTT; CDR3 protein: CASSLAGTPNTEAFF
V gene: TRBV2; CDR3 length: 16; clone size: -; D gene: TRBD2; J gene: TRBJ2-2; CDR3 DNA: TGTGCCAGCAGTGACAAGCGGGGGGCCAGGAGCGGGGAGCTGTTTTTT; CDR3 protein: CASSDKRGARSGELFF
V gene: TRBV10-2; CDR3 length: 15; clone size: -; D gene: TRBD1; J gene: TRBJ1-5; CDR3 DNA: TGCGCCAGCAGAGATGACAGGGGGACCAATCAGCCCCAGCATTTT; CDR3 protein: CASRDDRGTNQPQHF
V gene: TRBV2; CDR3 length: 15; clone size: -; D gene: TRBD1; J gene: TRBJ2-7; CDR3 DNA: TGTGCCAGCAGTAGTTGGGACAGGCGCGCCTACGAGCAGTACTTC; CDR3 protein: CASSSWDRRAYEQYF
V gene: TRBV5-6; CDR3 length: 13; clone size: -; D gene: -; J gene: TRBJ2-7; CDR3 DNA: TGTGCCAGCAGCTTGCGGCAGGGCAACGAGCAGTACTTC; CDR3 protein: CASSLRQGNEQYF
V gene: TRBV27; CDR3 length: 16; clone size: -; D gene: TRBD1; J gene: TRBJ1-1; CDR3 DNA: TGTGCCAGCAGCCTCCTTACAGGGGCCATGAACACTGAAGCTTTCTTT; CDR3 protein: CASSLLTGAMNTEAFF
V gene: TRBV6-5; CDR3 length: 14; clone size: -; D gene: TRBD1; J gene: TRBJ2-2; CDR3 DNA: TGTGCCAGTGGAACAGGGGGAGGTGTCGGGGAGCTGTTTTTT; CDR3 protein: CASGTGGGVGELFF
V gene: TRBV24-1; CDR3 length: 13; clone size: -; D gene: TRBD1; J gene: TRBJ2-1; CDR3 DNA: TGTGCCACCAGTGACTACAGGGGACGTGAGCAGTTCTTC; CDR3 protein: CATSDYRGREQFF
V gene: TRBV11-2; CDR3 length: 13; clone size: -; D gene: -; J gene: TRBJ1-2; CDR3 DNA: TGTGCCAGCAGAGACCAAGGGGAAGTAGGCTACACCTTC; CDR3 protein: CASRDQGEVGYTF
V gene: TRBV3-1/TRBV3-2; CDR3 length: 15; clone size: -; D gene: -; J gene: TRBJ2-7; CDR3 DNA: TGTGCCAGCAGCCAAGATTTTGGGAGCACCTACGAGCAGTACTTC; CDR3 protein: CASSQDFGSTYEQYF
V gene: TRBV19; CDR3 length: 14; clone size: -; D gene: -; J gene: TRBJ1-5; CDR3 DNA: TGTGCCAGTAGGGACAGAAAGTCCCATCAGCCCCAGCATTTT; CDR3 protein: CASRDRKSHQPQHF
V gene: TRBV5-1; CDR3 length: 15; clone size: -; D gene: TRBD1; J gene: TRBJ2-7; CDR3 DNA: TGCGCCAGCAGCTCCTGGACAGGGGGCAAGGGCGAGCAGTACTTC; CDR3 protein: CASSSWTGGKGEQYF
V gene: TRBV10-3; CDR3 length: 16; clone size: -; D gene: TRBD2; J gene: TRBJ2-3; CDR3 DNA: TGTGCCATCGGAACTTCTAGCGGGGGGGCTACAGATACGCAGTATTTT; CDR3 protein: CAIGTSSGGATDTQYF
V gene: TRBV28; CDR3 length: 14; clone size: -; D gene: TRBD2; J gene: TRBJ2-3; CDR3 DNA: TGTGCCAGCAGTTTGGGACTAGTTACAGATACGCAGTATTTT; CDR3 protein: CASSLGLVTDTQYF
V gene: TRBV7-2; CDR3 length: 15; clone size: -; D gene: TRBD2; J gene: TRBJ2-7; CDR3 DNA: TGTGCCAGCAGCTTAGTTCCGGGACTAATCTACGAGCAGTACTTC; CDR3 protein: CASSLVPGLIYEQYF
V gene: TRBV7-9; CDR3 length: 17; clone size: -; D gene: TRBD2; J gene: TRBJ2-7; CDR3 DNA: TGTGCCAGCAGCCGATCCTTAGCGGGGGGACGCCCCTACGAGCAGTACTTC; CDR3 protein: CASSRSLAGGRPYEQYF
V gene: TRBV4-1; CDR3 length: 14; clone size: -; D gene: -; J gene: TRBJ2-3; CDR3 DNA: TGCGCCAGCAGCCCGCGTTCCAGCACAGATACGCAGTATTTT; CDR3 protein: CASSPRSSTDTQYF
V gene: TRBV5-8; CDR3 length: 14; clone size: -; D gene: -; J gene: TRBJ1-2; CDR3 DNA: TGTGCCAGCAGCTTCGGCCCGACAAACTATGGCTACACCTTC; CDR3 protein: CASSFGPTNYGYTF
V gene: TRBV7-2; CDR3 length: 15; clone size: -; D gene: -; J gene: TRBJ1-4; CDR3 DNA: TGTGCCAGCAGCTTACTCCCGGAGGGACATGAAAAACTGTTTTTT; CDR3 protein: CASSLLPEGHEKLFF
V gene: TRBV27; CDR3 length: 19; clone size: -; D gene: -; J gene: TRBJ1-6; CDR3 DNA: TGTGCCAGCAGTTTATTATCTGGGCAGGCAAGCTCCTATAATTCACCCCTCCACTTT; CDR3 protein: CASSLLSGQASSYNSPLHF